This T cell receptor (beta chain) stems from a study of T cell responses to AZD1222 COVID-19 vaccine. The V and J ends lost 7 bases and 9 bases respectively, with 18 bases between them. The CDR3 is made up of 13 amino acids. CDR1 is LGHDT, CDR2 YNNKEL, per germline (reference sequence). Clones were sequenced by immunoSEQ multiplex PCR, and TCRdb holds only the in-frame ones, with some missing. The profile shows 130,000 to 150,000 clones, more than 85% of them singletons. The chain uses TRBV3-1 (or the pseudogene TRBV3-2) and TRBJ1-1; D not resolved. The clonotype was recovered from an adult in good health. Specimen: peripheral blood, collected on day 0 of AZD1222 vaccination. CDR3 region: CASTPDGITQAFF. In DNA, the CDR3 is TGTGCCAGCACCCCAGACGGAATTACTCAAGCTTTCTTT.